This TCR beta chain was captured in a study of regulatory T cells in long-lasting Graves disease. Whole-study results and caveats: Persistent disease favored TRBV28, TRBJ1-2 and TRBJ2-5.

There are 15 residues in the CDR3. The ends lost 3 bases at V and 8 bases at J; junction bases unmatched: 6. Germline V gene lookup returns CDR1 LNHDA and CDR2 SQIVND (reference sequence). Noted time point: newly diagnosed GD, antithyroid drugs for less than 3 months. PBMC RNA served as the TCR library source. iRepertoire HTBI primers and Arm-PCR of CDR3 regions built TCR beta libraries. TCRdb reprocessed the multiplex PCR reads with MiXCR, giving one entry per CDR3 protein. Of about 470,000 distinct CDR3 sequences listed, around 14% are singletons. This clonotype was detected a few times. As yet, its antigen is unknown. The data also belong to a second study, concerning T cells in Graves' hyperthyroidism and ophthalmopathy. That work adds: Researchers ran a first-round RT-PCR on the TCR CDR3 using the HTBI primer set. Also found in blood were most expanded thyroid clonotypes above 0.001. Ophthalmopathy was model-predicted a median about six months pre-onset.

The clonotype was recovered from a woman younger than 45 with Graves disease. The specimen comprised peripheral blood mononuclear cells (PBMCs), sampled at new diagnosis, from a patient treated with antithyroid drugs. This chain links TRBV19 with TRBJ1-6, with 8 bases identical to TRBD1. The CDR3 region has the DNA TGTGCCAGTAGTATCGGGGGACAGGTCGATTCACCCCTCCACTTT. Its translation is CASSIGGQVDSPLHF.